This TCR beta chain emerged from a study of OX40 agonist ivuxolimab in advanced cancers. Background on the study: Patients treated during dose escalation were battling hepatocellular carcinoma, melanoma, renal cell or head and neck cancer. Study-level points and caveats: More expanded clones were seen, on average, in CD8+ T cells than in CD4+.

The germline V gene encodes CDR1 MNHNS and CDR2 SASEGT. The trim removed 1 base at V and 7 bases at J, leaving 8 bases unmatched. The CDR3 length is 15 residues. Concerning this clone: What it binds is not known.

The repertoire was sequenced with immunoSEQ multiplex PCR; TCRdb's copy has only in-frame clones and lacks some. In the table there are some 80,000 clones, about 82% of which are singletons. The receptor's source is an adult with an advanced solid tumor such as melanoma, head and neck, liver or kidney cancer. The specimen was CD4+ or CD8+ T cells sorted from blood, collected in a trial of the OX40 agonist ivuxolimab. The gene calls are TRBV6-1 and TRBJ2-5, with 8 bases fitting TRBD2. Written as DNA, the CDR3 is TGTGCCAGCAGTGAAGGTAGTAGCGGGATCGGGACCCAGTACTTC. Translating gives CASSEGSSGIGTQYF.